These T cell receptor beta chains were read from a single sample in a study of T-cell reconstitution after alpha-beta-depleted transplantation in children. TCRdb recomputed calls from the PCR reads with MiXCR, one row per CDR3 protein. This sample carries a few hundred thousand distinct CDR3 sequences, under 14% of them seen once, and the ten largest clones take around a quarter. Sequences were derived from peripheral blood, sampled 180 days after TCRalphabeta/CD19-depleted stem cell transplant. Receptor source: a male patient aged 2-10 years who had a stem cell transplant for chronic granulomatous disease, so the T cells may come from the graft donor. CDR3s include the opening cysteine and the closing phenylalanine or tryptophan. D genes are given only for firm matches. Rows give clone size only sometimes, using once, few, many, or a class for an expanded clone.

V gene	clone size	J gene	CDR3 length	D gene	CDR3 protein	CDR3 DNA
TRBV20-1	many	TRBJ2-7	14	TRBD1	CSATRTGWPYEQYF	TGCAGTGCTACCCGGACAGGGTGGCCCTACGAGCAGTACTTC
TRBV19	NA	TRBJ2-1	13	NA	CASTSGTGNEQFF	TGTGCCAGTACCAGCGGGACAGGCAATGAGCAGTTCTTC
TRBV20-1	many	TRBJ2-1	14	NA	CSAKEVSPYNEQFF	TGCAGTGCTAAGGAGGTCAGTCCCTACAATGAGCAGTTCTTC
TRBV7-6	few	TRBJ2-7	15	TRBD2	CASSLSPAGAGEQYF	TGTGCCAGCAGCTTATCGCCAGCGGGAGCGGGCGAGCAGTACTTC
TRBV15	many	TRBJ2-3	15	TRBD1	CATSRGGQGPDTQYF	TGTGCCACCAGCAGAGGGGGACAGGGCCCCGATACGCAGTATTTT
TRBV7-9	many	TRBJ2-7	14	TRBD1	CASSLGQGPEEQYF	TGTGCCAGCAGCCTCGGACAGGGCCCCGAGGAGCAGTACTTC
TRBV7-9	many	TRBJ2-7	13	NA	CASSLAAGSEQYF	TGTGCCAGCAGCTTAGCGGCAGGGAGCGAGCAGTACTTC
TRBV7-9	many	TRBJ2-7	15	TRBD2	CASSYLAGGTYEQYF	TGTGCCAGCAGCTACCTAGCGGGAGGGACCTACGAGCAGTACTTC
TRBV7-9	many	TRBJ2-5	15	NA	CASSLADNFQETQYF	TGTGCCAGCAGCTTAGCTGATAACTTCCAAGAGACCCAGTACTTC
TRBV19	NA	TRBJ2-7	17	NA	CASSMWMRGSAAYEQYF	TGTGCCAGTAGTATGTGGATGCGTGGGTCAGCCGCCTACGAGCAGTACTTC
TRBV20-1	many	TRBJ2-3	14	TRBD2	CSARIAGLTDTQYF	TGCAGTGCAAGAATAGCGGGATTGACAGATACGCAGTATTTT
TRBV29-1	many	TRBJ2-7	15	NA	CSVEDRGAPSYEQYF	TGCAGCGTTGAAGATCGCGGGGCCCCGTCCTACGAGCAGTACTTC
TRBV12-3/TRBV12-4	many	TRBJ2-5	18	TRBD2	CASSLDAWVTSEKETQYF	TGTGCCAGCAGTTTAGACGCGTGGGTGACTAGCGAAAAAGAGACCCAGTACTTC
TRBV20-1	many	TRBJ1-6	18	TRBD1	CSAIRTGRGGSYNSPLHF	TGCAGTGCTATTCGGACAGGAAGGGGCGGCTCCTATAATTCACCCCTCCACTTT
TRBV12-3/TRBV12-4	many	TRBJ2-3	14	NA	CASSFGARADTQYF	TGTGCCAGCAGTTTTGGGGCCCGGGCAGATACGCAGTATTTT
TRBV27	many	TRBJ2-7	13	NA	CASSPTVHYEQYF	TGTGCCAGCAGTCCCACAGTTCACTACGAGCAGTACTTC
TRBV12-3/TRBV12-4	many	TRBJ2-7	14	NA	CASSAAGYSYEQYF	TGTGCCAGCAGTGCGGCAGGATACTCCTACGAGCAGTACTTC
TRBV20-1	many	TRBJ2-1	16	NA	CSASILLGRTYNEQFF	TGCAGTGCTTCCATCCTACTAGGAAGGACTTACAATGAGCAGTTCTTC
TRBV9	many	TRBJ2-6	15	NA	CASSEAGNGANVLTF	TGTGCCAGCAGCGAGGCAGGGAATGGGGCCAACGTCCTGACTTTC
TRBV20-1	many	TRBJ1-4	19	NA	CSARGALRERGTTNEKLFF	TGCAGTGCTAGGGGGGCCCTCAGGGAGAGGGGAACAACTAATGAAAAACTGTTTTTT
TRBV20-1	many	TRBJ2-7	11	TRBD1	CSARTGDEQYF	TGCAGTGCTCGGACAGGGGACGAGCAGTACTTC
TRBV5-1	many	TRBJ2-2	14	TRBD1	CATGDSRSTGELFF	TGCGCCACCGGGGACAGCCGCAGCACCGGGGAGCTGTTTTTT
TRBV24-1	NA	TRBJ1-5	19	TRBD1	CATSDFRFTDRGFNQPQHF	TGTGCCACCAGTGATTTTCGCTTTACGGACAGGGGGTTCAATCAGCCCCAGCATTTT
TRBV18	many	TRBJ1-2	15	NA	CASSPSTWEYYGYTF	TGTGCCAGCTCACCAAGTACCTGGGAGTACTATGGCTACACCTTC
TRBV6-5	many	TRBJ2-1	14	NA	CASGTAGSYNEQFF	TGTGCCAGCGGTACGGCGGGTTCCTACAATGAGCAGTTCTTC
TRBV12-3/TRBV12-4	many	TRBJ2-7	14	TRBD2	CASSQRGLSYEQYF	TGTGCCAGCAGTCAGCGGGGACTCTCCTACGAGCAGTACTTC
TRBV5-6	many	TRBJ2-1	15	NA	CASSRATSSYNEQFF	TGTGCCAGCAGTCGTGCCACGAGCTCCTACAATGAGCAGTTCTTC
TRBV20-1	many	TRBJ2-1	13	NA	CSARDPSVYEQFF	TGCAGTGCTAGAGATCCGAGCGTTTATGAGCAGTTCTTC
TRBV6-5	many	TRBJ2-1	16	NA	CASSPRPQAGYNEQFF	TGTGCCAGCAGTCCCCGACCCCAAGCGGGTTACAATGAGCAGTTCTTC
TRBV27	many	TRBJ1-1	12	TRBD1	CASSTGGSEAFF	TGTGCCAGCAGCACAGGGGGGTCTGAAGCTTTCTTT
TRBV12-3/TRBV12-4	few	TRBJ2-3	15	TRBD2	CASTPMAGVADTQYF	TGTGCCAGCACCCCAATGGCGGGGGTGGCAGATACGCAGTATTTT
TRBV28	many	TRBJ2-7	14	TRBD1	CASNIGQGPYEQYF	TGTGCCAGCAACATCGGACAGGGACCCTACGAGCAGTACTTC
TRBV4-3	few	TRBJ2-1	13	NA	CASSQEGGNEQFF	TGCGCCAGCAGCCAAGAAGGGGGGAATGAGCAGTTCTTC
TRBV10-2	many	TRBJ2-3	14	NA	CASDGNTKADTQYF	TGCGCCAGCGACGGGAACACGAAAGCAGATACGCAGTATTTT
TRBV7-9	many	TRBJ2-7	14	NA	CASSLGGPSYEQYF	TGTGCCAGCAGCTTAGGGGGACCCTCCTACGAGCAGTACTTC
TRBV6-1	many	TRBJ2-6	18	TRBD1	CASSGYRGLGSGANVLTF	TGTGCCAGCAGTGGCTACAGGGGGCTAGGGTCTGGGGCCAACGTCCTGACTTTC